One sample yielded the 9 T cell receptor beta chains listed below, sequenced in a study of blood T cell repertoires in COVID-19. Produced via immunoSEQ multiplex PCR; TCRdb's table is partial and in-frame only. The table has about 120,000 clones, about four fifths seen once. The sequenced sample consisted of peripheral blood. Source of these receptors: a human donor in a cohort sampled during active COVID-19.

The chain links TRBV12-5 to TRBJ2-7; weak D call: TRBD2 (6 bases). Germline V gene lookup returns CDR1 LGHNT and CDR2 FRNRAP. Trimming removed 2 bases at V and 3 bases at J, with 20 bases between. This CDR3 spans 17 amino acids. CDR3 in DNA: TGTGCTAGTGGTTTGAGTCCGGGACCGGGGGTAGTCTACGAGCAGTACTTC. It yields the protein CASGLSPGPGVVYEQYF.

The J gene is TRBJ1-2, the V gene TRBV11-3; 8 nucleotides agree with TRBD1. The germline V gene encodes CDR1 SGHNT and CDR2 YENEEA. Trimming at V came to 4 bases and at J to 7 bases, leaving 5 bases not matched to a gene. This CDR3 spans 13 amino acids. The chain's CDR3 is CASSSDRALGYTF. The CDR3 DNA is TGTGCCAGCAGCTCGGACAGGGCTCTTGGCTACACCTTC.

This clone appeared once. The gene calls are TRBV10-2 and TRBJ2-1; 9 bases line up with TRBD2. The V segment lost 3 bases and the J segment 4 bases; nucleotides outside the gene matches: 4. Germline V lookup: CDR1 WSHSY, CDR2 SAAADI. The CDR3 extends over 15 amino acids. Here the CDR3 DNA reads TGCGCCAGCAGTGACACTAGCGGGCTGTACAATGAGCAGTTCTTC. This gives the protein CASSDTSGLYNEQFF.

Only a few counts were recorded for this clone. This chain joins TRBV28 and TRBJ1-1; tentative D call: TRBD1 (5 bases). Trimming shortened V by 3 bases and J by 6 bases, and 14 bases separated the two germline ends. CDR3 length equals 14 residues. CDR1 is MDHEN, CDR2 SYDVKM, per germline. CDR3 region: CASSFSRGTAEAFF. CDR3 DNA sequence: TGTGCCAGCAGTTTTTCAAGGGGTACAGCTGAAGCTTTCTTT. The entire variable domain, with the rest obtained from reference TRBV28 and TRBJ1-1, is as follows: DVKVTQSSRYLVKRTGEKVFLECVQDMDHENMFWYRQDPGLGLRLIYFSYDVKMKEKGDIPEGYSVSREKKERFSLILESASTNQTSMYLCASSFSRGTAEAFFGQGTRLTVV.

The chain combines TRBV4-1 with TRBJ1-2, with 9 bases matching TRBD1. Germline lookup yields CDR1 MGHRA and CDR2 YSYEKL. The V and J ends lost 3 bases and 2 bases, in that order; junction bases with no gene match: 7. This CDR3 comprises 16 residues. The CDR3: CASSHGTGITNYGYTF. CDR3 nucleotide sequence: TGCGCCAGCAGCCATGGGACAGGGATCACCAACTATGGCTACACCTTC.

V usage is TRBV7-2 and J usage is TRBJ1-2, with 8 bases fitting TRBD1. Looked up from germline, CDR1 is SGHTA and CDR2 is FQGNSA. V gave up 4 bases and J gave up 5 bases; unmatched junction bases: 9. This CDR3 is built from 15 residues. CDR3 sequence: CASSSQGGGRYGYTF. Written as DNA, the CDR3 is TGTGCCAGCAGCTCACAGGGGGGTGGCCGTTATGGCTACACCTTC.

About this clone itself: An end of the junction differs from the germline gene, which may be a read error. The genes are TRBV15 and TRBJ1-5, with D perhaps TRBD1 (5 bases). Germline-derived CDR1 and CDR2 are LNHNV and YYDKDF (reference sequence). The CDR3 covers 14 residues. The CDR3 protein is CATSGEFGGQPQHF. The CDR3 DNA reads as TGTGCCACCAGCGGAGAGTTCGGGGGTCAGCCCCAGCATTTT.

The chain links TRBV7-4 to TRBJ2-2, with TRBD1 matching over 7 bases. The CDR3 is 17 residues long. Trimming removed 1 base from V and 3 bases from J; junction bases left unmatched: 8. The germline CDR1 and CDR2 sequences are SGHVT and SQSDAQ. CDR3 sequence reads: CASSLVLGTVDTGELFF. The CDR3 nucleotides are TGTGCCAGCAGCTTAGTGTTAGGGACAGTGGACACCGGGGAGCTGTTTTTT.

The chain joins TRBV28 to TRBJ1-1; 8 nucleotides align to TRBD1. This CDR3 is built from 14 residues. Germline CDR1 is MDHEN and CDR2 is SYDVKM. V gave up 4 bases and J gave up 4 bases; unmatched junction bases: 5. This CDR3 reads CASSSSDRVTEAFF. In DNA, the CDR3 is TGTGCCAGCAGTTCCTCGGACAGGGTCACTGAAGCTTTCTTT.